The entry below gives a single T cell receptor (beta chain) sequence along with its context. CD4+ cell separation produced CD45RA+ naive and CD45RA-negative memory subsets. Splitting of each subset's genomic DNA was done evenly across several immunoSEQ plates. Assay used: immunoSEQ multiplex PCR; TCRdb lists only in-frame clones, some missing. Among millions of clones listed, approximately 95% were seen once. This sample stems from a study of shared clonotypes between healthy human individuals. Germline CDR1 MDHEN, CDR2 SYDVKM. Trimming took 5 bases from V and 4 from J; bases not matched to a gene: 6. CDR3 size: 14 residues.

The clonotype was recovered from a man aged 18 to 29 in good health. Some clones in this sample may be carry-over from other donors' samples. Material for sequencing was naive CD4+ T cells from PBMCs. Subset denoted: CD45RA+ positively selected. V is TRBV28 and J is TRBJ2-5; the match to TRBD2 covers 8 bases. CDR3 DNA sequence: TGTGCCAGCAGTCGAAGCGGGAGAGCAGAGACCCAGTACTTC. Encoded protein: CASSRSGRAETQYF.